These 19 T cell receptor beta chains were all obtained from the same sample, sequenced in a study of OX40 agonist ivuxolimab in advanced cancers. The assay was immunoSEQ multiplex PCR, and TCRdb's table has in-frame clones only and misses some. The table includes 60,000 to 85,000 clones, 70% to 90% detected once. The sequenced sample was CD4+ or CD8+ T cells sorted from blood, obtained in a trial of the OX40 agonist ivuxolimab. These TCRs come from an adult with an advanced solid tumor such as melanoma, head and neck, liver or kidney cancer.

The rearrangement links TRBV27 to TRBJ1-1, with a possible D match to TRBD1 (5 bases). Trimming stripped 4 bases from V and 11 bases from J, with 14 bases between. Germline V CDR1 and CDR2: MNHEY, SMNVEV (reference sequence). The CDR3 extends over 12 amino acids. Here the CDR3 reads CASSSNFGGAFF. CDR3 sequence (DNA): TGTGCCAGCAGTTCGAACTTCGGGGGGGCTTTCTTT.

The CDR3 is CASSSIPGEGRETQYF. In nucleotides, the CDR3 is TGTGCCAGCAGCTCGATACCGGGAGAGGGAAGGGAGACCCAGTACTTC. The chain carries TRBV7-6 and TRBJ2-5; tentative D call: TRBD2 (6 bases). From germline, CDR1 is SGHVS and CDR2 FNYEAQ. The CDR3 is 16 residues long. Trimming removed 4 bases from V and 5 bases from J, with 20 bases in between.

The chain is built from TRBV7-9 and TRBJ1-6, with 7 bases aligning to TRBD1. The length of the CDR3 is 14 residues. The V and J ends lost 1 base and 10 bases, in that order; junction bases with no gene match: 4. In germline, CDR1 is SEHNR, CDR2 FQNEAQ (reference sequence). Here the CDR3 reads CASSLGTGGSPLHF. The CDR3 nucleotides are TGTGCCAGCAGCTTAGGGACAGGAGGATCACCCCTCCACTTT.

The chain couples TRBV6-1 to TRBJ2-5, with D uncertain. Trimming cost V 3 bases and J 6 bases, with 8 bases left between them. CDR1 is MNHNS, CDR2 SASEGT, per germline. This CDR3 region has 12 residues. The CDR3 DNA is TGTGCCAGCAGTGACAGCAGTCAGACCCAGTACTTC. Residues: CASSDSSQTQYF.

The chain combines TRBV7-2 with TRBJ2-5, with D tentatively TRBD2 (6 bases). Trimming removed 4 bases at V and 3 bases at J, with 12 bases between. The CDR3 totals 14 residues. Germline lookup yields CDR1 SGHTA and CDR2 FQGNSA. This CDR3 is CASSSPGVEETQYF. In nucleotides, the CDR3 is TGTGCCAGCAGCTCCCCGGGAGTTGAAGAGACCCAGTACTTC.

The gene calls are TRBV21-1 and TRBJ2-4. TRBV21-1 corresponds to a pseudogene. The CDR3 length is 17 residues. The CDR3 here is CASSKAALSPAKNIQYF. For the CDR3, the DNA is TGTGCCAGCAGCAAAGCCGCTCTCTCCCCAGCCAAAAACATTCAGTACTTC.

This chain connects TRBV28 to TRBJ1-5, with 11 bases lining up with TRBD1. Trimming removed 6 bases from V and 6 bases from J; junction bases left unmatched: 4. The CDR3 runs to 14 residues. Germline lookup yields CDR1 MDHEN and CDR2 SYDVKM. The CDR3 is CASSTDRGRQPQHF. DNA for the CDR3: TGTGCCAGCAGCACGGACAGGGGGCGTCAGCCCCAGCATTTT.

The chain uses TRBV15 and TRBJ2-1; 11 bases fit TRBD2. This CDR3 has 14 residues. CDR1 is LNHNV, CDR2 YYDKDF, per germline (reference sequence). Trimming at V came to 9 bases and at J to 2 bases, leaving 3 bases not matched to a gene. The CDR3 sequence: CATLAGGAYNEQFF. The CDR3 nucleotides are TGTGCCACGTTAGCGGGAGGGGCCTACAATGAGCAGTTCTTC.

The rearrangement joins TRBV29-1 to TRBJ2-1; 7 bases fit TRBD2. The CDR3 has 13 amino acids. V lost 3 bases, J lost 9 bases, and 8 bases stayed unmatched. The germline gives CDR1 SQVTM, CDR2 ANQGSEA. In nucleotides, the CDR3 is TGCAGCGTTGAGGGTAGCGGGTGGGGTGAGCAGTTCTTC. It codes for CSVEGSGWGEQFF.

The J gene is TRBJ1-6, the V gene TRBV27; D not certain. The length of the CDR3 is 16 residues. Germline V gene data show CDR1 as MNHEY and CDR2 as SMNVEV (reference sequence). V was pared by 2 bases and J by 0 bases, with 8 bases between. The CDR3, as DNA: TGTGCCAGCAGTTTAACGGGAGGCTCCTATAATTCACCCCTCCACTTT. This translates into CASSLTGGSYNSPLHF.

The chain's CDR3 is CASSLEASGGYNEQFF. CDR3 nucleotides: TGTGCCAGCAGCTTAGAGGCTAGCGGGGGATACAATGAGCAGTTCTTC. The V gene is TRBV7-2, the J gene TRBJ2-1, with TRBD2 matching 10 bases. V lost 1 base, J lost 4 bases, and 4 bases stayed unmatched. The CDR3 consists of 16 residues. Germline values: CDR1 SGHTA, CDR2 FQGNSA. The full variable domain, completed using reference TRBV7-2 and TRBJ2-1, is GAGVSQSPSNKVTEKGKDVELRCDPISGHTALYWYRQSLGQGLEFLIYFQGNSAPDKSGLPSDRFSAERTGGSVSTLTIQRTQQEDSAVYLCASSLEASGGYNEQFFGPGTRLTVL.

Written as DNA, the CDR3 is TGTGCCAGCAGCTCGGGACAGCGCAACACCGGGGAGCTGTTTTTT. Amino acid sequence: CASSSGQRNTGELFF. The V call is TRBV7-9, the J call TRBJ2-2, with 7 bases matching TRBD1. The CDR3 runs to 15 residues. Trimming at V came to 4 bases and at J to 2 bases, leaving 4 bases not matched to a gene. The germline CDR1 and CDR2 sequences are SEHNR and FQNEAQ (reference sequence).

The chain couples TRBV30 to TRBJ1-2; 9 bases match TRBD1. The CDR3 consists of 13 residues. In germline, CDR1 is GTSNPN, CDR2 SVGIG (reference sequence). J lost 6 bases, V lost 2 bases, and 4 bases had no gene match. The CDR3 DNA follows: TGTGCCTGGAGTTGGACAGGGGCGGATGGCTACACCTTC. Translating gives CAWSWTGADGYTF.

The chain recombines TRBV6-5 with TRBJ1-4; D possibly corresponds to TRBD1 (5 bases). CDR1 is MNHEY, CDR2 SVGAGI, per germline. V was shortened by 0 bases and J by 6 bases, with 8 bases between the two germline ends. The CDR3 extends over 14 amino acids. The CDR3 DNA is TGTGCCAGCAGTTACTCAGGGGCGGATGAAAAACTGTTTTTT. Amino acids: CASSYSGADEKLFF.

The chain carries TRBV18 and TRBJ1-1; TRBD1 might be the D (5 bases). Germline lookup yields CDR1 KGHSH and CDR2 LQKENI. The CDR3 has 15 residues. The V and J ends lost 2 bases and 0 bases respectively, with 10 bases between them. Here the CDR3 reads CASSPVGTMNTEAFF. CDR3 in DNA: TGTGCCAGCTCACCAGTTGGGACGATGAACACTGAAGCTTTCTTT.

The rearrangement joins TRBV5-6 to TRBJ2-2; D tentatively fits TRBD1 or TRBD2 (5 bases each). V was shortened by 4 bases and J by 4 bases, with 23 bases between the two germline ends. Per the germline V gene, CDR1 is SGHDT and CDR2 is YYEEEE. The CDR3 covers 18 residues. The CDR3 DNA follows: TGTGCCAGCAGCGATAGGGACGTCAGGGTCCGAAGCACCGGGGAGCTGTTTTTT. Encoded protein: CASSDRDVRVRSTGELFF.

The V gene is TRBV6-5, the J gene TRBJ2-3, with D unresolved. V was clipped by 6 bases and J by 1 base, with 11 bases between them. CDR1 and CDR2 (germline): MNHEY, SVGAGI. This CDR3 comprises 14 residues. For the CDR3, the DNA is TGTGCCAGCAGGCCGCCGGACGGCACAGATACGCAGTATTTT. Translation gives CASRPPDGTDTQYF.

The chain employs TRBV7-8 and TRBJ2-3, with TRBD1 as a possible D gene (6 bases). CDR3 length: 15 residues. V shed 8 bases and J shed 0 bases, with 15 bases lying between them. Germline V CDR1 and CDR2: SGHVS, FQNEAQ. DNA of the CDR3: TGTGCCAGCGGCAAAGGGGGATTGAGCACAGATACGCAGTATTTT. Protein sequence: CASGKGGLSTDTQYF.

The genes are TRBV9 and TRBJ2-7; 16 nucleotides line up with TRBD2. After removal of 4 bases from V and 1 base from J, the junction contained 2 bases not matched to a gene. The CDR3 covers 16 residues. Germline-derived CDR1 and CDR2 are SGDLS and YYNGEE. The CDR3 DNA sequence: TGTGCCAGCAGCTCGGGACTAGCGGGAGGGTCCTACGAGCAGTACTTC. Its translation is CASSSGLAGGSYEQYF.